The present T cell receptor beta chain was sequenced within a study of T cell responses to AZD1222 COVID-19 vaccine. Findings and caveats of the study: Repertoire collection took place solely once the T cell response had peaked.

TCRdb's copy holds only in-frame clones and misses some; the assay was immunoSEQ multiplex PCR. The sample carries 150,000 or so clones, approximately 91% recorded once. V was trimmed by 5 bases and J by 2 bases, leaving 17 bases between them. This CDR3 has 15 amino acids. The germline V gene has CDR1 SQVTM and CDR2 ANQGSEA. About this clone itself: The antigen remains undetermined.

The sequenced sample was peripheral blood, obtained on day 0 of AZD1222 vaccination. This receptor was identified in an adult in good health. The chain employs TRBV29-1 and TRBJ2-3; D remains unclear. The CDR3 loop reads CSVQTDRFITDTQYF. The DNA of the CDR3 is TGCAGCGTTCAAACGGACCGCTTCATCACAGATACGCAGTATTTT.